A selection of T cell receptor beta chains follows, all from one sample in a study of blood T cell repertoires in COVID-19. The method was immunoSEQ multiplex PCR; TCRdb's version includes in-frame clones alone and lacks a portion of them. The sample includes over 200,000 clones, roughly nine tenths seen only once; the top ten take around 9.5%. The material sequenced was peripheral blood. The receptors here all came from a middle-aged man who had recovered from COVID-19. Both conserved end residues are trimmed from each CDR3. Not all rows give a size; the values are once, few, many and, for expanded clones, a class.

J: TRBJ2-3
V: TRBV19
size: .
CDR3: ASSIQRTNPTSTDTQY

J: TRBJ2-1
V: TRBV25-1
size: .
CDR3: ASSELTRNEQF

J: TRBJ2-7
V: TRBV7-2
size: .
CDR3: ASSRTSGYYEQY

J: TRBJ1-2
V: TRBV19
size: .
CDR3: ASSGTGGSYGYT

J: TRBJ2-3
V: TRBV9
size: .
CDR3: ASSVLTDTQY

J: TRBJ1-1
V: TRBV15
size: .
CDR3: ATSTTGGNTEAF

J: TRBJ1-4
V: TRBV19
size: .
CDR3: ASSLGATNEKLF

J: TRBJ1-1
V: TRBV29-1
size: .
CDR3: SVGFRGLGTEAF

J: TRBJ2-7
V: TRBV29-1
size: .
CDR3: SANIVVLGEQY

J: TRBJ1-1
V: TRBV27
size: few
CDR3: ASFRTGGNTEAF

J: TRBJ1-5
V: TRBV11-2
size: .
CDR3: ASSAQGLSNQPQH

J: TRBJ2-3
V: TRBV3-1/TRBV3-2
size: few
CDR3: ASSQSSAGGPN

J: TRBJ1-2
V: TRBV10-3
size: .
CDR3: AISETNRQGFSPGGYT

J: TRBJ1-2
V: TRBV27
size: .
CDR3: ASRQTGGARGYT

J: TRBJ2-1
V: TRBV5-5
size: once
CDR3: ASSYETGDNEQF